The rows below give T cell receptor beta chains drawn from one sample of a study of chemoradiotherapy in HPV16-positive cancers. The assay was immunoSEQ multiplex PCR, and TCRdb's table has in-frame clones only and misses some. The table includes about 30,000 clones, more than 75% detected once. The starting material was blood, obtained from a patient who underwent chemoradiotherapy. These receptors originate from a human donor with HPV-associated anogenital cancer. The conserved cysteine and the conserved F or W are not part of the CDR3 here. Size tells how often a clone was seen (once, few, many) or the class of an expanded clone, and some rows leave it out.

cdr3_length clone_size v_call cdr3_aa
14 . TRBV27 ASSLIRVNVVDTQY
12 . TRBV27 ASSLTGGPYGYT
11 . TRBV27 ASSREKGETQY
12 . TRBV7-8 ASSFDRGVNEQF
12 medium-sized TRBV7-2 ASSLGQGDYGYT
13 . TRBV27 ASRGIMELTDTQY
10 . TRBV5-6 ASSLAQETQY
15 . TRBV7-2 ASSVEVFLGAQETQY
16 . TRBV6-1 ASSDKEGQRHSNQPQH
9 . TRBV4-2 ASSQGGEAF
11 . TRBV2 ASTRTNVYGYT
13 . TRBV6-1 ASSATGTDYEKLF
13 . TRBV14 ASSQDATMNTEAF
13 . TRBV6-1 ASRQGAISNQPQH
13 . TRBV9 ASSFSLASTDTQY
9 . TRBV13 ASTDVRQAF
12 . TRBV7-6 ASSWGNLNTEAF
13 . TRBV7-9 ASSLITGVGDTQY
11 . TRBV11-2 ASSLELVLEQF
12 . TRBV19 ASSIYRGDYGYT
13 once TRBV7-2 ASSLVGGKGTEAF
14 . TRBV27 ASAGWSKGGGNTIY
16 . TRBV11-2 ASSLGFASGGPRDTQY
11 . TRBV29-1 SVVAGRSDTQY
16 once TRBV7-9 ASSSRVDSGGAADTQY
11 few TRBV18 ASSLGQGQEQY
12 . TRBV18 ASSPSSGANTQY
14 . TRBV18 ASSPPLGQGNSPLH
13 . TRBV18 ASSPDSPVVDTQY
13 once TRBV11-2 ASSLSGPQYNEQF
12 . TRBV10-3 AISGTLDNSPLH